The entry that follows covers one T cell receptor beta chain sequence. The antigen is undetermined. PCR involved 60 Vbeta and 13 Jbeta primers. Clones were read by immunoSEQ multiplex PCR, and TCRdb kept only the in-frame ones, dropping some. The data contain around 210,000 clones, approximately 84% of them singletons. V was pared by 7 bases and J by 1 base, with 16 bases between. Germline lookup yields CDR1 SNHLY and CDR2 FYNNEI. The CDR3 sequence is 15 residues long. The data were obtained in a study of cytomegalovirus exposure and HLA in healthy donors. Study-wide points: Sequencing likely produced, as an artifact, a cluster of highly shared sequence variants. Later analysis identified several of the most significant clusters that appeared linked to common viral pathogens. In the analysis, some V segments, TRBV6-2 and TRBV6-3 included, were excluded as indistinguishable.

The chain joins TRBV2 to TRBJ2-5, with a tentative D call TRBD1 (7 bases). This TCR was recovered from a girl aged 2-10 years in good health and CMV-seronegative. The sequencing sample was made of PBMCs. CDR3 nucleotides: TGTGCCAGCACACTCGGCGGGACAGTCCAAGAGACCCAGTACTTC. Residues: CASTLGGTVQETQYF.